Each of the 5 T cell receptor beta chains below was sequenced from the same sample in a study of T cells after yellow fever vaccination. MiXCR was run by TCRdb on the 5' RACE reads, yielding one entry per CDR3 protein. The sample comprises under 400,000 distinct CDR3 sequences, 12% of which are singletons, and 3% to 4% rests with the top ten. Sequences were derived from CD4+ T cells sorted from PBMCs, sampled 15 days after the yellow fever booster vaccination. These TCRs come from a man between 18 and 29 years old who received the YFV17D yellow fever vaccine.

This clonotype was seen only a few times. The genes are TRBV5-1 and TRBJ2-1, with a weak D call TRBD2 (6 bases). CDR1 and CDR2 from the germline V gene are SGHRS and YFSETQ. V lost 3 bases and J 6 bases, leaving 10 bases between the germline ends. The CDR3 has 13 residues. CDR3 DNA sequence: TGCGCCAGCAGCTCCGGGACTCTCAATGAGCAGTTCTTC. Translating it yields CASSSGTLNEQFF. The full variable domain, rest sourced from reference TRBV5-1 and TRBJ2-1, is KAGVTQTPRYLIKTRGQQVTLSCSPISGHRSVSWYQQTPGQGLQFLFEYFSETQRNKGNFPGRFSGRQFSNSRSEMNVSTLELGDSALYLCASSSGTLNEQFFGPGTRLTVL.

This clonotype was recorded many times. The V gene is TRBV7-2, the J gene TRBJ2-3; D is uncertain. The V end lost 4 bases, the J end lost 1 base, and 9 bases lay between the germline ends. The CDR3 sequence is 14 residues long. Germline CDR1 SGHTA, CDR2 FQGNSA. The CDR3 bases are TGTGCCAGCAGCTCATACTTACGCACAGATACGCAGTATTTT. Its translation is CASSSYLRTDTQYF.

This clonotype was detected only a few times. The chain links TRBV29-1 to TRBJ2-5; D remains unclear. This CDR3 spans 13 amino acids. Germline CDR1 reads SQVTM; CDR2 reads ANQGSEA. With 4 bases removed from V and 2 bases from J, the gap between germline ends came to 11 bases. CDR3 in amino acids: CSVAPTPQETQYF. The DNA for the CDR3 is TGCAGCGTTGCTCCGACACCTCAAGAGACCCAGTACTTC.

This clonotype was observed at least ten times. The genes are TRBV27 and TRBJ1-6; 8 bases are a match to TRBD1. The V gene's germline CDR1 is MNHEY and CDR2 SMNVEV (reference sequence). This CDR3 has 14 amino acids. The V and J ends lost 2 bases and 7 bases, in that order; junction bases with no gene match: 1. CDR3 DNA: TGTGCCAGCAGTTTAGGGACAGGAAATTCACCCCTCCACTTT. Protein: CASSLGTGNSPLHF.

V gene TRBV18 combines with J gene TRBJ2-1; the match to TRBD1 covers 9 bases. Losses at the gene ends were 4 bases for V and 12 bases for J; bases not matched to a gene: 10. Germline loops: CDR1 KGHSH, CDR2 LQKENI. There are 14 residues in the CDR3. CDR3: CASSRRDREIGQFF. The CDR3 coding sequence is TGTGCCAGCTCACGACGGGACAGGGAGATCGGGCAGTTCTTC.